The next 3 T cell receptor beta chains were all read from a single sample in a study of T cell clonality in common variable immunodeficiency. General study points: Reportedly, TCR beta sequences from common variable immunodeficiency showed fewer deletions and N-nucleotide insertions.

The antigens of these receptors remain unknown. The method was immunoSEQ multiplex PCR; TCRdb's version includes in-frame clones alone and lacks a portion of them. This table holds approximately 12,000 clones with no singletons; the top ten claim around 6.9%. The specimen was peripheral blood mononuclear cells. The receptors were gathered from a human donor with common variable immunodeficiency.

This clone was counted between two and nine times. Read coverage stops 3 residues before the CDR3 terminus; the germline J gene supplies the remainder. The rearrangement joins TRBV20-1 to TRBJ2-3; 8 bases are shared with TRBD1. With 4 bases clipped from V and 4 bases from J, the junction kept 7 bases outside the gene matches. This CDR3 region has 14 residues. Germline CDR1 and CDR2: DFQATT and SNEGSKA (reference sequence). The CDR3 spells CSAMDRAGADTQYF. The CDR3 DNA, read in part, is TGCAGTGCTATGGACAGGGCAGGCGCAGATACG.

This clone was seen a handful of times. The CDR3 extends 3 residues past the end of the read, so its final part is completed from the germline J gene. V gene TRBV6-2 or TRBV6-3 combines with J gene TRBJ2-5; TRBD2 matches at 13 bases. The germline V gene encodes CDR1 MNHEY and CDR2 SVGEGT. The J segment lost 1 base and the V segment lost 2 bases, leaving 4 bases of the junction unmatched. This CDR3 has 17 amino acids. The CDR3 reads CASSYHTSGGAQETQYF. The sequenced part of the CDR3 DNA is TGTGCCAGCAGTTACCACACTAGCGGGGGGGCCCAAGAGACC.

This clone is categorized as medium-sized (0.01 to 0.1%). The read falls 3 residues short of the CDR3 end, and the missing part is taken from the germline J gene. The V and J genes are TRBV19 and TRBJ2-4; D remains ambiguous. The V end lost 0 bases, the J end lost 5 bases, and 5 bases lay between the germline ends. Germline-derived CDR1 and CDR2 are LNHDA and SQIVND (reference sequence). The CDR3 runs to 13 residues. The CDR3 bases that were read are TGTGCCAGTAGTATAGATGGGCAAAACATT. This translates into CASSIDGQNI. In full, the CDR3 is CASSIDGQNIQYF.